This is a list of T cell receptor beta chains from one sample in a study of CD8+CD57+ T cells in acquired aplastic anemia. TCRdb called the reads again in MiXCR, with one record for every CDR3 protein. The top ten clones hold about a third of a sample with 110,000 or so distinct CDR3 sequences, around 49% of them seen once. The source material was sorted CD4+, CD8+, or CD8+CD57+ T cells (not recorded which) from PBMCs. Receptor source: a human donor in good health, serving as a control. The CDR3 runs from the conserved cysteine through the conserved F or W. D genes are given only for firm matches. Where a row states a size, it is once, few, many or the class of an expanded clone; other rows omit it.

D | J | V | size | CDR3 | DNA
TRBD1 | TRBJ2-7 | TRBV15 | NA | CATSRDLGQGDSYEQYF | TGTGCCACCAGCAGAGATTTAGGACAGGGGGACTCCTACGAGCAGTACTTC
TRBD2 | TRBJ2-5 | TRBV6-2/TRBV6-3 | many | CASSYTPSSGGAETQYF | TGTGCCAGCAGTTACACCCCCTCTAGCGGGGGGGCCGAGACCCAGTACTTC
NA | TRBJ1-2 | TRBV12-5 | many | CASGLVYVTGRAWGYTF | TGTGCTAGTGGTTTGGTATATGTGACGGGCCGGGCGTGGGGCTACACCTTC
NA | TRBJ1-1 | TRBV15 | NA | CATSRGLIAEAFF | TGTGCCACCAGCAGAGGACTTATCGCTGAAGCTTTCTTT
TRBD2 | TRBJ2-5 | TRBV7-6 | few | CASGERGVQYF | TGTGCCAGCGGAGAGCGGGGGGTCCAGTACTTC
TRBD1 | TRBJ2-7 | TRBV15 | many | CATSRNPRTGRAYEQYF | TGTGCCACCAGCAGAAACCCGCGGACAGGGAGAGCTTACGAGCAGTACTTC
TRBD1 | TRBJ2-7 | TRBV25-1 | NA | CASSVGTGDTYEQYF | TGTGCCAGCAGCGTCGGGACAGGGGACACTTACGAGCAGTACTTC
NA | TRBJ1-1 | TRBV2 | many | CASSEIWEQGGNTEAFF | TGTGCCAGCAGTGAGATTTGGGAGCAGGGAGGGAACACTGAAGCTTTCTTT
TRBD2 | TRBJ2-3 | TRBV7-7 | few | CASSPGLAALDTQYF | TGTGCTAGCAGCCCGGGACTAGCGGCCTTAGATACGCAGTATTTC
TRBD2 | TRBJ2-1 | TRBV5-6 | NA | CASSLGLAGGSEQFF | TGTGCCAGCAGCCTGGGACTAGCGGGAGGTAGTGAGCAGTTCTTC
TRBD1 | TRBJ1-5 | TRBV11-2 | many | CASSLGDRDNQPQHF | TGTGCCAGCAGCTTGGGGGACAGGGACAATCAGCCCCAGCATTTT
NA | TRBJ2-5 | TRBV7-2 | few | CASSPSRETQYF | TGTGCCAGCAGTCCTAGCCGGGAGACCCAGTACTTC
TRBD1 | TRBJ1-6 | TRBV7-3 | NA | CASSTPGQKNNSPLHF | TGTGCCAGCAGCACCCCGGGACAGAAGAATAACTCACCCCTCCACTTT
NA | TRBJ2-5 | TRBV25-1 | NA | CATTDPPETQYF | TGTGCCACCACGGATCCGCCGGAGACCCAGTACTTC
NA | TRBJ1-6 | TRBV9 | many | CASSAYPVDSPLHF | TGTGCCAGCAGCGCCTACCCGGTGGATTCACCCCTCCACTTT
NA | TRBJ2-6 | TRBV5-1 | few | CASSSRTDSGANVLTF | TGCGCCAGCAGCTCCCGGACCGACTCTGGGGCCAACGTCCTGACTTTC
NA | TRBJ1-1 | TRBV25-1 | NA | CASSEDNRKSTEAFF | TGTGCCAGCAGTGAAGATAACAGAAAGAGCACTGAAGCTTTCTTT
NA | TRBJ1-5 | TRBV2 | NA | CASTRDGLNQPQHF | TGTGCCAGCACCAGGGACGGATTAAATCAGCCCCAGCATTTT
NA | TRBJ2-1 | TRBV24-1 | once | CATSDSALEQFF | TGTGCCACCAGTGATAGCGCCCTAGAGCAGTTCTTC
TRBD1 | TRBJ2-7 | TRBV29-1 | NA | CSVIQGALYEQYF | TGCAGCGTGATACAGGGGGCCCTCTACGAGCAGTACTTC
NA | TRBJ1-1 | TRBV7-9 | NA | CASSATGPSAEAFF | TGTGCCAGCAGCGCTACAGGGCCCAGCGCTGAAGCTTTCTTT
NA | TRBJ1-1 | TRBV20-1 | NA | CSAIQGYTEAFF | TGCAGTGCTATTCAGGGGTACACTGAAGCTTTCTTT
TRBD2 | TRBJ2-3 | TRBV13 | NA | CASSLGGSSTDTQYF | TGTGCCAGCAGCTTGGGCGGGAGCAGCACAGATACGCAGTATTTT